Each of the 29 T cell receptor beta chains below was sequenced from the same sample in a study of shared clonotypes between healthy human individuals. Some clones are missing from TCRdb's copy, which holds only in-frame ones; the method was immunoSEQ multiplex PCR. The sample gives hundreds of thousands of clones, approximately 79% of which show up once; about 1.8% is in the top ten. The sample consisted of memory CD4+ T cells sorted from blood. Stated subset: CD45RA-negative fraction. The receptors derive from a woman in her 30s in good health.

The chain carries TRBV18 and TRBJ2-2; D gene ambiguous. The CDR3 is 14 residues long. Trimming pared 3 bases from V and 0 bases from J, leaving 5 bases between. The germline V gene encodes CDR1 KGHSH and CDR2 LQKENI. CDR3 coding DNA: TGTGCCAGCTCACCCGCCGCGAACACCGGGGAGCTGTTTTTT. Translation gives CASSPAANTGELFF. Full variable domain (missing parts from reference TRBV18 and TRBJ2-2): NAGVMQNPRHLVRRRGQEARLRCSPMKGHSHVYWYRQLPEEGLKFMVYLQKENIIDESGMPKERFSAEFPKEGPSILRIQQVVRGDSAAYFCASSPAANTGELFFGEGSRLTVL.

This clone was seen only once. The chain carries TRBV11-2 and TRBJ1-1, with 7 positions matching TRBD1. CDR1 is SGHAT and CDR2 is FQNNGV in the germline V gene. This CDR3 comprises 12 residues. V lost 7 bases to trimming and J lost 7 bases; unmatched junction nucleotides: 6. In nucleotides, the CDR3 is TGTGCCAGCACCGAATACAGGGGTGAAGCTTTCTTT. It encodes CASTEYRGEAFF. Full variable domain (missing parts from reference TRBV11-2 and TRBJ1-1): EAGVAQSPRYKIIEKRQSVAFWCNPISGHATLYWYQQILGQGPKLLIQFQNNGVVDDSQLPKDRFSAERLKGVDSTLKIQPAKLEDSAVYLCASTEYRGEAFFGQGTRLTVV.

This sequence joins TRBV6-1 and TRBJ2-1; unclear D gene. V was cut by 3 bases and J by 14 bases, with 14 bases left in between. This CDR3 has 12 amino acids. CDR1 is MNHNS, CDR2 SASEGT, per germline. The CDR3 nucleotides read TGTGCCAGCAGTGACCCGCCGGAATTAGAGTTCTTC. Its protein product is CASSDPPELEFF.

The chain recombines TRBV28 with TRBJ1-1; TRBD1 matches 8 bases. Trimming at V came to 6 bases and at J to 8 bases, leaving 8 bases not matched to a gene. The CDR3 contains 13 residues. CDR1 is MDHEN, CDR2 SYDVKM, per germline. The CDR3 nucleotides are TGTGCCAGCAGCCCCAGGGGGCAGGACGAAGCTTTCTTT. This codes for CASSPRGQDEAFF. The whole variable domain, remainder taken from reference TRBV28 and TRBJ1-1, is DVKVTQSSRYLVKRTGEKVFLECVQDMDHENMFWYRQDPGLGLRLIYFSYDVKMKEKGDIPEGYSVSREKKERFSLILESASTNQTSMYLCASSPRGQDEAFFGQGTRLTVV.

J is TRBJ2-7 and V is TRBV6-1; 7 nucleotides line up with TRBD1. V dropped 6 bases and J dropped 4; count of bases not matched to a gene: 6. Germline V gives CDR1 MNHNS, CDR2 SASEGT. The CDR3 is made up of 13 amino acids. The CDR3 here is CASRAGTEYEQYF. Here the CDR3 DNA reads TGTGCCAGCAGGGCCGGGACAGAATACGAGCAGTACTTC.

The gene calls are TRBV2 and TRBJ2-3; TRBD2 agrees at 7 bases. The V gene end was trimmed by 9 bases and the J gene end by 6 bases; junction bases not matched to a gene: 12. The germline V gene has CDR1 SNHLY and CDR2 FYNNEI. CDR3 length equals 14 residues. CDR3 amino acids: CASTQGPAGDTQYF. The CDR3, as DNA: TGTGCCAGTACTCAAGGGCCAGCGGGGGATACGCAGTATTTT.

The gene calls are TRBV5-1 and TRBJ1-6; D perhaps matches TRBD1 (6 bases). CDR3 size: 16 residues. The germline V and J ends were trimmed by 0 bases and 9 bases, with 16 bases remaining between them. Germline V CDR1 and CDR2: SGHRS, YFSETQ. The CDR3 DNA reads TGCGCCAGCAGCTTGGATCCACAGGGCTCCGGTTCACCCCTCCACTTT. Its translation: CASSLDPQGSGSPLHF. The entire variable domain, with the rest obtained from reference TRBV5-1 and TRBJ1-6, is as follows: KAGVTQTPRYLIKTRGQQVTLSCSPISGHRSVSWYQQTPGQGLQFLFEYFSETQRNKGNFPGRFSGRQFSNSRSEMNVSTLELGDSALYLCASSLDPQGSGSPLHFGNGTRLTVT.

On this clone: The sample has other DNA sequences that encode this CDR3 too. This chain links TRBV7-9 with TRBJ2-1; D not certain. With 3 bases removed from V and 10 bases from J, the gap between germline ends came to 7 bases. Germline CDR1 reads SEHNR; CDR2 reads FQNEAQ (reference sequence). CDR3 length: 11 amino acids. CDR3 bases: TGTGCCAGCAGCTTGGCTGGGGAGCAGTTCTTC. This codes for CASSLAGEQFF.

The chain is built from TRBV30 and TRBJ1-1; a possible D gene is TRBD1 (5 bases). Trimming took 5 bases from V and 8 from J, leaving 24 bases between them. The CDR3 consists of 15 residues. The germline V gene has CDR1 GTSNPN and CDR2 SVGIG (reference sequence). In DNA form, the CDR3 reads TGTGCCTGGTCCCGAGGGAGGACCAGGACAACGGAAGCTTTCTTT. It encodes CAWSRGRTRTTEAFF.

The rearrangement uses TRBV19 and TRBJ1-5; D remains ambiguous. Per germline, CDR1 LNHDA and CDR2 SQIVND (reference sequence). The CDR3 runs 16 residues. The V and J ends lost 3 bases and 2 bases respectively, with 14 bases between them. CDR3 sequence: CASSIGQFVGNQPQHF. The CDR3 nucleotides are TGTGCCAGTAGTATCGGGCAGTTCGTTGGCAATCAGCCCCAGCATTTT.

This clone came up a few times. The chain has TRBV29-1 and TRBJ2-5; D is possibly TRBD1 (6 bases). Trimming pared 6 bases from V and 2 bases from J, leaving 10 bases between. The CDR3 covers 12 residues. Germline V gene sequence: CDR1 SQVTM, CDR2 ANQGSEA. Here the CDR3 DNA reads TGCAGCGTGAGTGGACAGCAAGAGACCCAGTACTTC. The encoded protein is CSVSGQQETQYF.

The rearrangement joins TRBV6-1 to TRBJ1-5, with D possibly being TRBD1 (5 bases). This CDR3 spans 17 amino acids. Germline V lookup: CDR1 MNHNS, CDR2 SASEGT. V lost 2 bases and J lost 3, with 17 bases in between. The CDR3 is CASSELHGTVINQPQHF. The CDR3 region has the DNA TGTGCCAGCAGTGAATTGCACGGGACGGTCATCAATCAGCCCCAGCATTTT.

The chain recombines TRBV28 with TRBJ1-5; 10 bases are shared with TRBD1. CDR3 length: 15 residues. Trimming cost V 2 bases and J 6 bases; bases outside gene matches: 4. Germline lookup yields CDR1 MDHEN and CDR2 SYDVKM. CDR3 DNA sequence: TGTGCCAGCAGTTTAACGACAGGGGGCGGTCAGCCCCAGCATTTT. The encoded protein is CASSLTTGGGQPQHF. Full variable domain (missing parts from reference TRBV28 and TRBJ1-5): DVKVTQSSRYLVKRTGEKVFLECVQDMDHENMFWYRQDPGLGLRLIYFSYDVKMKEKGDIPEGYSVSREKKERFSLILESASTNQTSMYLCASSLTTGGGQPQHFGDGTRLSIL.

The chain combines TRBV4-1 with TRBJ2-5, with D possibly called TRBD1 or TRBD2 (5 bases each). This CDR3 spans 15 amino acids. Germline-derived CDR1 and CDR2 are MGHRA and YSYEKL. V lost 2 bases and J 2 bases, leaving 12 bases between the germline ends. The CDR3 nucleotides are TGCGCCAGCAGCCAACAATGGGACGGACAAGAGACCCAGTACTTC. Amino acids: CASSQQWDGQETQYF.

The CDR3 DNA follows: TGTGCACAATCGGGAGGAGCTAACTATGGCTACACCTTC. This sequence encodes CAQSGGANYGYTF. This chain connects TRBV2 to TRBJ1-2; D unresolved. Germline V gene sequence: CDR1 SNHLY, CDR2 FYNNEI. The CDR3 is made up of 13 amino acids. The full variable domain, completed using reference TRBV2 and TRBJ1-2, is EPEVTQTPSHQVTQMGQEVILRCVPISNHLYFYWYRQILGQKVEFLVSFYNNEISEKSEIFDDQFSVERPDGSNFTLKIRSTKLEDSAMYFCAQSGGANYGYTFGSGTRLTVV.

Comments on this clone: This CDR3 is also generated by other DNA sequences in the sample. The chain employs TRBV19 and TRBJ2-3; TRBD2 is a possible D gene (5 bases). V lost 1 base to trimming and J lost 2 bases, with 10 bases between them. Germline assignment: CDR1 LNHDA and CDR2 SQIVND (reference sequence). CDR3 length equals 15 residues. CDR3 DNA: TGTGCCAGTAGTATAGCCGGGATCTACACAGATACGCAGTATTTT. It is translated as CASSIAGIYTDTQYF.

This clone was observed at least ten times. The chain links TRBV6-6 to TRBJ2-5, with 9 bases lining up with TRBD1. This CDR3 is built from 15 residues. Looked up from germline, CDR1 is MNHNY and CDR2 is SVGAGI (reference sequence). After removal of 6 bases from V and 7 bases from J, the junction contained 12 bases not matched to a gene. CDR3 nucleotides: TGTGCCAGCAGCACAGGGGGCGGAGAAAGAGGGACCCAGTACTTC. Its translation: CASSTGGGERGTQYF.

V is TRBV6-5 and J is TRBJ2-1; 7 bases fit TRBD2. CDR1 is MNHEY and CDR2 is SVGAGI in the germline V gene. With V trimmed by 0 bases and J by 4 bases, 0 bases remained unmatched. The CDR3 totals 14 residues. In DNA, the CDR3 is TGTGCCAGCAGTTACTCTAGCGGGTACAATGAGCAGTTCTTC. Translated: CASSYSSGYNEQFF.

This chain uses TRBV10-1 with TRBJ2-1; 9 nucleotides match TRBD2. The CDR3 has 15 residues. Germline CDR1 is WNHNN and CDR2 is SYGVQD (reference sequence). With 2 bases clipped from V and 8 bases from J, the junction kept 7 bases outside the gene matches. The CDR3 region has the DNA TGCGCCAGCAGTGAGGGGGTAGCGGGAGTGGATGAGCAGTTCTTC. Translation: CASSEGVAGVDEQFF.

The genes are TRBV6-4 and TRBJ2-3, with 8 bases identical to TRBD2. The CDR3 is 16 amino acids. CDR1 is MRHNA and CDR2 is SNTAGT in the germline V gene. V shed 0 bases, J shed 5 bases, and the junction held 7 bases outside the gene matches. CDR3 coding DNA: TGTGCCAGCAGTGACTCAGTACTAGCGGATGGAGATACGCAGTATTTT. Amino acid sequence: CASSDSVLADGDTQYF.

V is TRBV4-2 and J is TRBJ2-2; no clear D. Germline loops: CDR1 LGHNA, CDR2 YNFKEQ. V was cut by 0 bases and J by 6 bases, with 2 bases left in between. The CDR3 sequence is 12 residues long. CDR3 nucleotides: TGTGCCAGCAGCCAAGAGTCCGGGGAGCTGTTTTTT. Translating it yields CASSQESGELFF.

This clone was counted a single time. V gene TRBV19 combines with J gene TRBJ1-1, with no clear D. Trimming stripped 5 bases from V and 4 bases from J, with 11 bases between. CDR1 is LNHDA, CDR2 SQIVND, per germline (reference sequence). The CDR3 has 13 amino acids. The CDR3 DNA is TGTGCCAGTAGTCCTTTTCAAAGCACTGAAGCTTTCTTT. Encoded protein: CASSPFQSTEAFF. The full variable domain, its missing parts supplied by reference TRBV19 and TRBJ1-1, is DGGITQSPKYLFRKEGQNVTLSCEQNLNHDAMYWYRQDPGQGLRLIYYSQIVNDFQKGDIAEGYSVSREKKESFPLTVTSAQKNPTAFYLCASSPFQSTEAFFGQGTRLTVV.

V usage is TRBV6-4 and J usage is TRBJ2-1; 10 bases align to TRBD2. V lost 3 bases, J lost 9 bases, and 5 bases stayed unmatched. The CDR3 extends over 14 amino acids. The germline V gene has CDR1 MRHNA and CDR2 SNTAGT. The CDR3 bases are TGTGCCAGCAGTGATAGCGGGGGGCCCGGTGAGCAGTTCTTC. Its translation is CASSDSGGPGEQFF.

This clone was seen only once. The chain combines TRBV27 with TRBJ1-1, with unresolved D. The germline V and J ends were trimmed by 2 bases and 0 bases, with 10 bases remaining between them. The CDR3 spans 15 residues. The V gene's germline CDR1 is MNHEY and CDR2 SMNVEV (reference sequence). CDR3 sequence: CASSLGFLMNTEAFF. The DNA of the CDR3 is TGTGCCAGCAGTTTAGGATTCTTAATGAACACTGAAGCTTTCTTT.

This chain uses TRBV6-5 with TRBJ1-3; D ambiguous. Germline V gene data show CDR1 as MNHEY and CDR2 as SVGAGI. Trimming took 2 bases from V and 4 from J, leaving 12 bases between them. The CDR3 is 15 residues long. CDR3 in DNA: TGTGCCAGCAGTTACCTACCAGGAGGAGGAAACACCATATATTTT. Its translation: CASSYLPGGGNTIYF.

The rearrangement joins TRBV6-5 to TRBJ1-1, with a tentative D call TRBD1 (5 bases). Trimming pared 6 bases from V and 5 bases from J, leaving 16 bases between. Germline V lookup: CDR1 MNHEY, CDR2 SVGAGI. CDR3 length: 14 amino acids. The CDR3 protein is CASRRTSSGTEAFF. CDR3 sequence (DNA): TGTGCCAGCAGGCGGACATCGAGTGGTACTGAAGCTTTCTTT.

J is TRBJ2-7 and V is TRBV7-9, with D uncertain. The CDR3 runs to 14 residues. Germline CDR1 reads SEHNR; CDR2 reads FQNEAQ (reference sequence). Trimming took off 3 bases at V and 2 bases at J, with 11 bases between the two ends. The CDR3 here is CASSLGFSPYEQYF. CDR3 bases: TGTGCCAGCAGCTTGGGGTTTTCCCCCTACGAGCAGTACTTC.

The CDR3 DNA reads as TGCAGCGCTGAGAGAAACAACGGACAAGAGACCCAGTACTTC. This gives the protein CSAERNNGQETQYF. The chain is built from TRBV29-1 and TRBJ2-5; D not certain. This CDR3 comprises 14 residues. Germline V gives CDR1 SQVTM, CDR2 ANQGSEA. With 7 bases removed from V and 2 bases from J, the gap between germline ends came to 17 bases.

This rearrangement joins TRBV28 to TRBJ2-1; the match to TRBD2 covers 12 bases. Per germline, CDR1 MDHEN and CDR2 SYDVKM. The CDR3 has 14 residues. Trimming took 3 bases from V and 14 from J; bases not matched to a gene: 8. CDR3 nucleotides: TGTGCCAGCAGTTTCTTGGCTAGCGGGAGGGGTGAGTTCTTC. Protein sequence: CASSFLASGRGEFF. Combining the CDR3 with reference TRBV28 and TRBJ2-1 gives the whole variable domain DVKVTQSSRYLVKRTGEKVFLECVQDMDHENMFWYRQDPGLGLRLIYFSYDVKMKEKGDIPEGYSVSREKKERFSLILESASTNQTSMYLCASSFLASGRGEFFGPGTRLTVL.